A selection of T cell receptor beta chains follows, all from one sample in a study of shared clonotypes between healthy human individuals. Clones were read by immunoSEQ multiplex PCR, and TCRdb kept only the in-frame ones, dropping some. The sample has about 2.1 million clones, just over 90% seen once. Sequencing used naive CD8+ T cells from PBMCs. Receptor source: a man younger than 35 in good health. Some clones in this sample may be carry-over from other donors' samples. CDR3s include the opening cysteine and the closing phenylalanine or tryptophan. Fields, in order: clone size, J gene, CDR3 length, V gene, D gene, CDR3 DNA, CDR3 protein. A D gene is named only where the DNA matches it firmly. Where a row states a size, it is once, few, many or the class of an expanded clone; other rows omit it.

NA TRBJ2-7 14 TRBV19 NA TGTGCCAGTAGCCCCGCCCCGGCGGGATACGAGCAGTACTTC CASSPAPAGYEQYF
NA TRBJ2-7 14 TRBV6-5 NA TGTGCCAGCAGTTATAACAGGGACCACTACGAGCAGTACTTC CASSYNRDHYEQYF
NA TRBJ1-2 15 TRBV27 NA TGTGCCAGCAGTCCCCGCGGGGCCCTAAACTATGGCTACACCTTC CASSPRGALNYGYTF
NA TRBJ2-7 14 TRBV16 NA TGTGCCAGCAGCCAACCGGACACATCCTACGAGCAGTACTTC CASSQPDTSYEQYF
NA TRBJ2-7 11 TRBV30 NA TGTGCCGGGACCAATGGGCTCGAGCAGTACTTC CAGTNGLEQYF
NA TRBJ2-5 14 TRBV28 NA TGTGCCAGCAGTCCTACAGGGTACCAAGAGACCCAGTACTTC CASSPTGYQETQYF
NA TRBJ2-1 14 TRBV6-1 NA TGTGCCAGCAAAGAGGGCCTCCCCGGGGGTGAGCAGTTCTTC CASKEGLPGGEQFF
NA TRBJ2-7 15 TRBV6-5 TRBD2 TGTGCCAGCAGTTCACTAGCGGGAGCGCCGGGGGAGCAGTACTTC CASSSLAGAPGEQYF
few TRBJ1-1 12 TRBV7-9 NA TGTGCCAGCAGCTCTCAGAACACTGAAGCTTTCTTT CASSSQNTEAFF
few TRBJ1-1 12 TRBV7-9 NA TGTGCCAGCAGCTTAGTTCCGGGAGAAGCTTTCTTT CASSLVPGEAFF
NA TRBJ2-7 13 TRBV5-1 NA TGCGCCAGCAGCGCGGACACGGACTACGAGCAGTACTTC CASSADTDYEQYF
NA TRBJ2-7 15 TRBV5-1 TRBD1 TGCGCCAGCAGCCCACAAGAGGGACAGGGATCCGAGCAGTACTTC CASSPQEGQGSEQYF
NA TRBJ2-7 14 TRBV13 TRBD1 TGTGCCAGCAGCGCGGACAGGGGGCTGGACGAGCAGTACTTC CASSADRGLDEQYF
NA TRBJ2-5 15 TRBV28 NA TGTGCCAGCAGTCACAGTTTACGGGAGCAAGAGACCCAGTACTTC CASSHSLREQETQYF
NA TRBJ2-7 15 TRBV5-1 NA TGCGCCAGCAGCTTGGGTGGAGCGAGCTCCTACGAGCAGTACTTC CASSLGGASSYEQYF